One and the same sample provided the 19 T cell receptor beta chains below, sequenced in a study of T cell responses to AZD1222 COVID-19 vaccine. Some clones are missing from TCRdb's copy, which holds only in-frame ones; the method was immunoSEQ multiplex PCR. The sample has over 110,000 clones; around nine tenths are singletons. Here the sequenced sample was peripheral blood, taken on day 0 of AZD1222 vaccination. The receptor source for this set is an adult in good health.

The chain employs TRBV7-3 and TRBJ2-3, with D perhaps matching TRBD1 or TRBD2 (6 bases each). V was pared by 2 bases and J by 5 bases, with 14 bases between. Germline CDR1 and CDR2: SGHTA and FQGTGA. This CDR3 comprises 15 residues. In DNA, the CDR3 is TGTGCCAGCAGCTTACTGGGGGCGCGGGGAGATACGCAGTATTTT. Its translation is CASSLLGARGDTQYF.

On this clone itself: The junction departs from the called germline gene at one end, perhaps through a read error. V gene TRBV7-2 combines with J gene TRBJ2-5; 11 nucleotides agree with TRBD2. There are 15 residues in the CDR3. The germline V gene encodes CDR1 SGHTA and CDR2 FQGNSA. This CDR3 is CASSLAGGLQETQYF. CDR3 DNA sequence: TGTGCCAGCAGCCTAGCGGGAGGACTCCAAGAGACCCAGTACTTC.

This chain joins TRBV4-2 and TRBJ2-7; TRBD1 matches 10 bases. Germline V gives CDR1 LGHNA, CDR2 YNFKEQ. The CDR3 has 15 amino acids. The J segment lost 5 bases and the V segment lost 5 bases, leaving 9 bases of the junction unmatched. The CDR3 region is CASSSGGQGNHEQYF. In DNA, the CDR3 is TGTGCCAGCAGCTCAGGGGGACAGGGGAACCACGAGCAGTACTTC.

This sequence joins TRBV29-1 and TRBJ1-1; no reliable D call. This CDR3 is 12 amino acids long. Germline CDR1 reads SQVTM; CDR2 reads ANQGSEA. Trimming took off 4 bases at V and 5 bases at J, with 11 bases between the two ends. CDR3 protein: CSVGQSRTEAFF. The CDR3 bases are TGCAGCGTTGGGCAGTCCAGGACTGAAGCTTTCTTT.

This chain joins TRBV3-1 (or the pseudogene TRBV3-2) and TRBJ1-2; D gene ambiguous. Between the trimmed V and J ends, which lost 4 bases and 6 bases, there was a span of 15 bases. Germline CDR1 and CDR2: LGHDT and YNNKEL (reference sequence). The length of the CDR3 is 14 residues. The CDR3 spells CASSPPRGRDGYTF. CDR3 sequence (DNA): TGTGCCAGCAGCCCGCCTCGGGGAAGAGATGGCTACACCTTC.

The rearrangement links TRBV5-4 to TRBJ1-2; D uncertain. V dropped 4 bases and J dropped 4 bases, with 14 bases sitting between them. In germline, CDR1 is SGHNT, CDR2 YYREEE (reference sequence). The CDR3 has 14 amino acids. CDR3 loop: CASSVHLVGYGYTF. The CDR3 bases are TGTGCCAGCAGCGTTCACCTGGTGGGCTATGGCTACACCTTC.

V and J are TRBV7-9 and TRBJ2-2, with 9 bases matching TRBD2. Germline V lookup: CDR1 SEHNR, CDR2 FQNEAQ (reference sequence). Trimming at V came to 7 bases and at J to 9 bases, leaving 9 bases not matched to a gene. This CDR3 spans 14 amino acids. The chain's CDR3 is CASNLPSGERELFF. The CDR3 DNA sequence: TGTGCCAGCAACCTCCCTAGCGGGGAGAGGGAGCTGTTTTTT.

This chain uses TRBV6-4 with TRBJ2-1; 9 nucleotides agree with TRBD2. The CDR3 has 15 residues. The germline V gene encodes CDR1 MRHNA and CDR2 SNTAGT. The V and J ends lost 3 bases and 6 bases, in that order; junction bases with no gene match: 6. Here the CDR3 reads CASSETSGNVNEQFF. The CDR3 DNA reads TGTGCCAGCAGTGAGACTAGCGGCAATGTCAATGAGCAGTTCTTC.

This chain links TRBV7-8 with TRBJ2-7; D possibly corresponds to TRBD2 (5 bases). Trimming took 1 base from V and 2 from J, leaving 15 bases between them. CDR1 and CDR2 (germline): SGHVS, FQNEAQ. The CDR3 contains 16 residues. This CDR3 is CASSLGSVTTTYEQYF. CDR3 coding DNA: TGTGCCAGCAGCTTAGGGTCAGTGACTACAACCTACGAGCAGTACTTC. The entire variable domain, with the rest obtained from reference TRBV7-8 and TRBJ2-7, is as follows: GAGVSQSPRYKVAKRGQDVALRCDPISGHVSLFWYQQALGQGPEFLTYFQNEAQLDKSGLPSDRFFAERPEGSVSTLKIQRTQQEDSAVYLCASSLGSVTTTYEQYFGPGTRLTVT.

This chain connects TRBV5-4 to TRBJ2-5; 8 bases are a match to TRBD2. The CDR3 covers 15 residues. Germline V gene lookup returns CDR1 SGHNT and CDR2 YYREEE (reference sequence). With 3 bases clipped from V and 5 bases from J, the junction kept 9 bases outside the gene matches. The CDR3, as DNA: TGTGCCAGCAGCTCCCCCCTAGCGGGTCTGGAGACCCAGTACTTC. Protein: CASSSPLAGLETQYF.

The gene calls are TRBV7-8 and TRBJ2-3; TRBD2 matches at 13 bases. Trimming at V came to 7 bases and at J to 4 bases, leaving 11 bases not matched to a gene. This CDR3 region has 17 residues. Germline CDR1 and CDR2: SGHVS and FQNEAQ. CDR3 protein: CASTDPRTSGSSDTQYF. The CDR3 region has the DNA TGTGCCAGCACCGACCCGAGGACTAGCGGGAGCTCAGATACGCAGTATTTT. The full variable domain, completed using reference TRBV7-8 and TRBJ2-3, is GAGVSQSPRYKVAKRGQDVALRCDPISGHVSLFWYQQALGQGPEFLTYFQNEAQLDKSGLPSDRFFAERPEGSVSTLKIQRTQQEDSAVYLCASTDPRTSGSSDTQYFGPGTRLTVL.

V is TRBV7-9 and J is TRBJ2-6; weak D call: TRBD1 (5 bases). Trimming removed 5 bases from V and 0 bases from J, with 8 bases in between. The CDR3 loop spans 15 amino acids. Germline V gene lookup returns CDR1 SEHNR and CDR2 FQNEAQ (reference sequence). The CDR3 loop reads CASSGRDSGANVLTF. CDR3 nucleotides: TGTGCCAGCAGCGGCAGGGACTCTGGGGCCAACGTCCTGACTTTC.

The rearrangement joins TRBV30 to TRBJ1-2; D gene ambiguous. The germline gives CDR1 GTSNPN, CDR2 SVGIG (reference sequence). The CDR3 loop spans 14 amino acids. V lost 1 base to trimming and J lost 7 bases, with 16 bases between them. DNA for the CDR3: TGTGCCTGGAGTGACAACATTGGTTTTGGTGGCTACACCTTC. This sequence encodes CAWSDNIGFGGYTF.

In its sample, this clone was seen a few times. The V gene is TRBV5-1, the J gene TRBJ1-1; D is ambiguous. The V gene lost 2 bases and the J gene lost 1 base, with 9 bases spanning the gap. This CDR3 has 14 amino acids. Looked up from germline, CDR1 is SGHRS and CDR2 is YFSETQ. The CDR3 bases are TGCGCCAGCAGCTTAGGATTGGGGAACACTGAAGCTTTCTTT. Its translation is CASSLGLGNTEAFF.

The chain carries TRBV2 and TRBJ1-1; perhaps TRBD1 as D (5 bases). The length of the CDR3 is 14 residues. Germline V gives CDR1 SNHLY, CDR2 FYNNEI. The V end was cut by 7 bases, the J end by 11 bases, with 23 bases between. The CDR3 loop is CASTPGWGTLEAFF. The CDR3 DNA follows: TGTGCCAGCACCCCGGGATGGGGGACCCTGGAGGCTTTCTTT.

This rearrangement joins TRBV18 to TRBJ2-7, with 7 nucleotides matching TRBD1. The CDR3 covers 15 residues. The J segment lost 2 bases and the V segment lost 3 bases, leaving 7 bases of the junction unmatched. In germline, CDR1 is KGHSH, CDR2 LQKENI. The CDR3 DNA reads TGTGCCAGCTCACCCGCAGGGGGTACTACCTACGAGCAGTACTTC. It codes for CASSPAGGTTYEQYF.

This rearrangement joins TRBV25-1 to TRBJ1-3; D gene ambiguous. This CDR3 is 11 amino acids long. V lost 6 bases, J lost 4 bases, and 4 bases lay in between. CDR1 and CDR2 from the germline V gene are MGHDK and SYGVNS. The CDR3 region is CASSPGNTIYF. The CDR3 DNA reads as TGTGCCAGCAGCCCGGGAAACACCATATATTTT. The full variable domain, its missing parts supplied by reference TRBV25-1 and TRBJ1-3, is EADIYQTPRYLVIGTGKKITLECSQTMGHDKMYWYQQDPGMELHLIHYSYGVNSTEKGDLSSESTVSRIRTEHFPLTLESARPSHTSQYLCASSPGNTIYFGEGSWLTVV.

CDR3 protein: CASSLAGGRAVYEQYF. The CDR3, as DNA: TGTGCCAGCAGCTTAGCGGGCGGGAGGGCCGTTTACGAGCAGTACTTC. The chain employs TRBV5-4 and TRBJ2-7; TRBD2 aligns across 9 bases. V trimming: 2 bases; J trimming: 4 bases; junction bases outside the gene matches: 10. This CDR3 has 16 amino acids. Germline loops: CDR1 SGHNT, CDR2 YYREEE (reference sequence).

This chain uses TRBV3-1 (or the pseudogene TRBV3-2) with TRBJ1-3; D is undetermined. This CDR3 region has 18 residues. Germline lookup yields CDR1 LGHDT and CDR2 YNNKEL (reference sequence). V dropped 4 bases and J dropped 1 base, with 20 bases sitting between them. Here the CDR3 reads CASSLLSVGVRSGNTIYF. CDR3 nucleotide sequence: TGTGCCAGCAGCCTACTCTCAGTTGGGGTCAGGTCTGGAAACACCATATATTTT.